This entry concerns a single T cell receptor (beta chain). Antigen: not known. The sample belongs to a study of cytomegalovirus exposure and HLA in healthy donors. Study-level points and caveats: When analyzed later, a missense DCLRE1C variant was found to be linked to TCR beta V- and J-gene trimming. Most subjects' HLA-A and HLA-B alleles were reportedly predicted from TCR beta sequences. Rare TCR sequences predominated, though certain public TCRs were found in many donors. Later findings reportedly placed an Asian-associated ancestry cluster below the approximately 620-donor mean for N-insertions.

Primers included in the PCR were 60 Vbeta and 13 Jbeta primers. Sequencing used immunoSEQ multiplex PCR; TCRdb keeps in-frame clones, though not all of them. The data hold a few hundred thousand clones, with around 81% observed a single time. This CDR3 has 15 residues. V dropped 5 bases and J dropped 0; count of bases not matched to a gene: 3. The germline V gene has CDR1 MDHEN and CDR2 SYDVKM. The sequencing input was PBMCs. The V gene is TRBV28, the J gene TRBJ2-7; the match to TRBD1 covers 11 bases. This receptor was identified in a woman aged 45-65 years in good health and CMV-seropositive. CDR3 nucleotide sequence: TGTGCCAGCAGTCCGGGACAGGGGGTCTCCTACGAGCAGTACTTC. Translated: CASSPGQGVSYEQYF.